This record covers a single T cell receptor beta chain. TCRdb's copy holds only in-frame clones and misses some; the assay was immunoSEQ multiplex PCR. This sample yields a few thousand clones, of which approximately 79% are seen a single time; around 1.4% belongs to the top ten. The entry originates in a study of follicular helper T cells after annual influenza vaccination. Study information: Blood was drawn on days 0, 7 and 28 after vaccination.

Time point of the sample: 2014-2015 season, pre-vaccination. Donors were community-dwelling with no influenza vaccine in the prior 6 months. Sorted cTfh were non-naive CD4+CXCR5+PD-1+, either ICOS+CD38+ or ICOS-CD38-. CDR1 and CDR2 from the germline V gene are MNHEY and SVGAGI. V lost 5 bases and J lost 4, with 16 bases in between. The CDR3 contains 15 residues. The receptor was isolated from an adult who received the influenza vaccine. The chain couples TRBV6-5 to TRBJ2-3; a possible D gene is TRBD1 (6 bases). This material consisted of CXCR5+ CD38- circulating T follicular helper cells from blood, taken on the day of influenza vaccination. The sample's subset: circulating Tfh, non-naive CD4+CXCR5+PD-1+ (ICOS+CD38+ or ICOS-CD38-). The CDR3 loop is CASSASGAGPDTQYF. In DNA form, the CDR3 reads TGTGCCAGCAGTGCCTCAGGGGCAGGCCCAGATACGCAGTATTTT.